The 27 T cell receptor beta chains given below trace back to one sample, sequenced in a study of T cell responses to AZD1222 COVID-19 vaccine. Produced via immunoSEQ multiplex PCR; TCRdb's table is partial and in-frame only. The data show about 110,000 clones, about 90% seen once. Sequencing was performed on peripheral blood, taken 28 days after the second AZD1222 dose. Source of these receptors: an adult who received the AZD1222 COVID-19 vaccine.

The gene calls are TRBV7-3 and TRBJ2-7; 7 positions agree with TRBD2. Unmatched junction bases numbered 8, after V lost 4 bases and J lost 5 bases. This CDR3 is built from 14 residues. Germline CDR1 reads SGHTA; CDR2 reads FQGTGA. The CDR3 nucleotides are TGTGCCAGCAGCTCGGGAGGAGGGGTGAACGAGCAGTACTTC. It is translated as CASSSGGGVNEQYF.

V usage is TRBV7-2 and J usage is TRBJ1-3; 8 positions agree with TRBD1. Unmatched junction bases numbered 3, after V lost 4 bases and J lost 4 bases. The CDR3 is made up of 14 amino acids. Germline V lookup: CDR1 SGHTA, CDR2 FQGNSA. The CDR3 bases are TGTGCCAGCAGCTCCAGACAGGGGGGAAACACCATATATTTT. Protein sequence: CASSSRQGGNTIYF.

This rearrangement joins TRBV3-1 (or the pseudogene TRBV3-2) to TRBJ2-3, with TRBD2 identical over 11 bases. V lost 4 bases to trimming and J lost 5 bases; unmatched junction nucleotides: 5. Germline V CDR1 and CDR2: LGHDT, YNNKEL (reference sequence). The CDR3 totals 15 residues. CDR3 bases: TGTGCCAGCAGCCTACTAGCGGGAGTTGGAGATACGCAGTATTTT. Translating gives CASSLLAGVGDTQYF.

The chain uses TRBV28 and TRBJ2-7; possible D gene TRBD2, 5 bases. V was trimmed by 6 bases and J by 3 bases, leaving 15 bases between them. The germline V gene has CDR1 MDHEN and CDR2 SYDVKM. This CDR3 contains 14 residues. CDR3 region: CASSFVWAGYEQYF. CDR3 DNA sequence: TGTGCCAGCAGCTTCGTTTGGGCGGGCTACGAGCAGTACTTC.

The chain employs TRBV27 and TRBJ2-7; 8 bases are shared with TRBD2. J gave up 7 bases and V 4 bases, and 9 bases lay outside the gene matches. This CDR3 spans 14 amino acids. Germline CDR1 and CDR2: MNHEY and SMNVEV (reference sequence). CDR3 DNA sequence: TGTGCCAGCAGTTCCACCGGGACTAGGGGGGAGCAGTACTTC. Its protein product is CASSSTGTRGEQYF.

Only a few counts were recorded for this clone. The V and J genes are TRBV28 and TRBJ2-3; perhaps D is TRBD1 or TRBD2 (6 bases each). Trimming took off 6 bases at V and 0 bases at J, with 13 bases between the two ends. The CDR3 sequence is 15 residues long. Per the germline V gene, CDR1 is MDHEN and CDR2 is SYDVKM. CDR3 residues: CASSEAGGSTDTQYF. The DNA of the CDR3 is TGTGCCAGCAGCGAAGCCGGGGGCAGCACAGATACGCAGTATTTT. Together with reference TRBV28 and TRBJ2-3, the CDR3 gives the full variable domain: DVKVTQSSRYLVKRTGEKVFLECVQDMDHENMFWYRQDPGLGLRLIYFSYDVKMKEKGDIPEGYSVSREKKERFSLILESASTNQTSMYLCASSEAGGSTDTQYFGPGTRLTVL.

The rearrangement links TRBV9 to TRBJ1-2; D call uncertain. V was trimmed by 1 base and J by 0 bases, leaving 10 bases between them. The germline V gene has CDR1 SGDLS and CDR2 YYNGEE. This CDR3 has 15 amino acids. CDR3 amino acids: CASSVQGPPNYGYTF. The CDR3 region has the DNA TGTGCCAGCAGCGTACAAGGGCCCCCTAACTATGGCTACACCTTC.

The chain uses TRBV6-1 and TRBJ1-5; D is perhaps TRBD1 (5 bases). The V gene's germline CDR1 is MNHNS and CDR2 SASEGT. The CDR3 totals 16 residues. Trimming removed 3 bases at V and 4 bases at J, with 16 bases between. This chain's CDR3 is CASSEGQGTLNQPQHF. CDR3 nucleotides: TGTGCCAGCAGTGAGGGGCAAGGGACGCTAAATCAGCCCCAGCATTTT.

This clone is medium-sized. The rearrangement links TRBV11-3 to TRBJ1-3; 7 bases align to TRBD1. The CDR3 loop spans 16 amino acids. Unmatched junction bases numbered 9, after V lost 5 bases and J lost 2 bases. Germline V CDR1 and CDR2: SGHNT, YENEEA. CDR3 sequence: CASSARTGQTGNTIYF. CDR3 bases: TGTGCCAGCAGCGCTCGAACGGGACAGACTGGAAACACCATATATTTT.

This clone has more than one count but fewer than ten. The chain joins TRBV10-3 to TRBJ1-2, with D possibly being TRBD1 (5 bases). V lost 4 bases to trimming and J lost 0 bases, with 9 bases between them. The CDR3 runs to 14 residues. Germline CDR1 ENHRY, CDR2 SYGVKD. The CDR3 loop is CAISGGTANYGYTF. The CDR3 nucleotides read TGTGCCATCAGTGGAGGGACGGCTAACTATGGCTACACCTTC.

This clone appeared once. This sequence joins TRBV5-4 and TRBJ1-3, with a weak D call TRBD1 (5 bases). Germline CDR1 SGHNT, CDR2 YYREEE (reference sequence). This CDR3 contains 14 residues. V lost 0 bases and J lost 6, with 10 bases in between. The CDR3 region is CASSLGGSINTIYF. Here the CDR3 DNA reads TGTGCCAGCAGCTTGGGGGGGAGTATAAACACCATATATTTT.

V gene TRBV9 combines with J gene TRBJ2-1; 10 positions match TRBD2. Trimming cost V 3 bases and J 3 bases; bases outside gene matches: 3. This CDR3 region has 15 residues. Germline lookup yields CDR1 SGDLS and CDR2 YYNGEE. In nucleotides, the CDR3 is TGTGCCAGCAGCGACGGGACTAGCGTCTACAATGAGCAGTTCTTC. This gives the protein CASSDGTSVYNEQFF.

This chain connects TRBV28 to TRBJ1-5; TRBD1 is a possible D gene (5 bases). Germline values: CDR1 MDHEN, CDR2 SYDVKM. Trimming stripped 5 bases from V and 5 bases from J, with 19 bases between. The CDR3 spans 16 residues. DNA for the CDR3: TGTGCCAGCAGTCTCGCAGACTTTCAGGGCTATCAGCCCCAGCATTTT. Residues: CASSLADFQGYQPQHF.

This chain uses TRBV4-1 with TRBJ1-5; possibly TRBD1 for D (5 bases). There are 16 residues in the CDR3. Trimming cost V 2 bases and J 4 bases, with 15 bases left between them. CDR1 and CDR2 from the germline V gene are MGHRA and YSYEKL. CDR3 protein: CASSQPTAGSNQPQHF. CDR3 nucleotides: TGCGCCAGCAGCCAACCAACGGCAGGGTCTAATCAGCCCCAGCATTTT.

This chain uses TRBV30 with TRBJ2-7; D is possibly TRBD1 (6 bases). Germline CDR1 is GTSNPN and CDR2 is SVGIG (reference sequence). This CDR3 region has 12 residues. The V gene lost 2 bases and the J gene lost 5 bases, with 10 bases spanning the gap. The CDR3 nucleotides are TGTGCCTGGAGTCCACAGGGAAACGAGCAGTACTTC. It translates to CAWSPQGNEQYF. Full variable domain (remainder filled in from reference TRBV30 and TRBJ2-7): SQTIHQWPATLVQPVGSPLSLECTVEGTSNPNLYWYRQAAGRGLQLLFYSVGIGQISSEVPQNLSASRPQDRQFILSSKKLLLSDSGFYLCAWSPQGNEQYFGPGTRLTVT.

Regarding this clone: An end of the junction differs from the germline gene, which may be a read error. V and J are TRBV11-2 and TRBJ1-1, with 7 bases aligning to TRBD1. Germline CDR1 reads SGHAT; CDR2 reads FQNNGV. The CDR3 spans 16 residues. This CDR3 reads CASSLATNPGTAVGDF. CDR3 DNA: TGTGCCAGCAGCTTAGCAACAAACCCCGGGACAGCCGTCGGAGACTTT. Filled out from reference TRBV11-2 and TRBJ1-1, the complete variable domain reads EAGVAQSPRYKIIEKRQSVAFWCNPISGHATLYWYQQILGQGPKLLIQFQNNGVVDDSQLPKDRFSAERLKGVDSTLKIQPAKLEDSAVYLCASSLATNPGTAVGDFGQGTRLTVV.

V gene TRBV29-1 combines with J gene TRBJ2-1; 7 bases are a match to TRBD2. Per germline, CDR1 SQVTM and CDR2 ANQGSEA. J lost 12 bases, V lost 0 bases, and 2 bases had no gene match. This CDR3 comprises 11 residues. The CDR3 DNA sequence: TGCAGCGTTGAAGAGGGGGGGTTGCAGTTCTTC. This codes for CSVEEGGLQFF.

The rearrangement joins TRBV19 to TRBJ1-5, with D possibly being TRBD1 (5 bases). V gave up 5 bases and J gave up 6 bases, with 29 bases separating them. The CDR3 runs 19 residues. From germline, CDR1 is LNHDA and CDR2 SQIVND (reference sequence). CDR3 loop: CASSPQMGVWDARSQPQHF. The CDR3 bases are TGTGCCAGTAGTCCCCAAATGGGAGTTTGGGACGCCCGGAGTCAGCCCCAGCATTTT.

In nucleotides, the CDR3 is TGTGCCATCACTAGACAGTACTTC. Translated: CAITRQYF. The chain is built from TRBV10-3 and TRBJ2-7; D is unresolved. The length of the CDR3 is 8 residues. V was trimmed by 7 bases and J by 10 bases, leaving 5 bases between them. Germline CDR1 and CDR2: ENHRY and SYGVKD.

The gene calls are TRBV19 and TRBJ1-5, with D maybe TRBD1 (5 bases). Germline V lookup: CDR1 LNHDA, CDR2 SQIVND (reference sequence). The ends were cut back, 3 bases at V and 1 base at J, with 13 bases in the middle. This CDR3 region has 16 residues. This CDR3 is CASSIAQGVSNQPQHF. Written as DNA, the CDR3 is TGTGCCAGTAGTATTGCGCAGGGCGTAAGCAATCAGCCCCAGCATTTT.

This chain joins TRBV29-1 and TRBJ1-1; tentatively, D is TRBD1 (5 bases). Deletions cut 1 base from V and 4 bases from J, with 10 bases between. Germline V gives CDR1 SQVTM, CDR2 ANQGSEA. The CDR3 consists of 13 residues. This CDR3 reads CSVEVGQGTEAFF. CDR3 nucleotide sequence: TGCAGCGTTGAAGTGGGGCAAGGCACTGAAGCTTTCTTT.

V is TRBV19 and J is TRBJ2-3, with TRBD1 matching over 9 bases. Looked up from germline, CDR1 is LNHDA and CDR2 is SQIVND (reference sequence). J lost 6 bases, V lost 10 bases, and 8 bases had no gene match. CDR3 size: 13 residues. The CDR3 loop is CATADRGGDTQYF. In DNA form, the CDR3 reads TGTGCCACTGCGGACAGGGGAGGTGATACGCAGTATTTT.

This rearrangement joins TRBV5-1 to TRBJ2-1; maybe TRBD2 (5 bases). From germline, CDR1 is SGHRS and CDR2 YFSETQ. Trimming removed 0 bases at V and 6 bases at J, with 10 bases between. This CDR3 contains 14 residues. This CDR3 is CASSLVEVANEQFF. The CDR3 region has the DNA TGCGCCAGCAGCTTGGTGGAGGTAGCCAATGAGCAGTTCTTC. The variable domain in full, with the rest retrieved from reference TRBV5-1 and TRBJ2-1, is KAGVTQTPRYLIKTRGQQVTLSCSPISGHRSVSWYQQTPGQGLQFLFEYFSETQRNKGNFPGRFSGRQFSNSRSEMNVSTLELGDSALYLCASSLVEVANEQFFGPGTRLTVL.

Here the CDR3 DNA reads TGTGCCAGCAGTCCCTCTGGTAGCGGGAGGGGTAGAGATACGCAGTATTTT. It yields the protein CASSPSGSGRGRDTQYF. The chain uses TRBV28 and TRBJ2-3; 11 bases map to TRBD2. V was pared by 5 bases and J by 5 bases, with 12 bases of the junction left unmatched. The V gene's germline CDR1 is MDHEN and CDR2 SYDVKM. This CDR3 has 17 amino acids. The full variable domain, its missing parts supplied by reference TRBV28 and TRBJ2-3, is DVKVTQSSRYLVKRTGEKVFLECVQDMDHENMFWYRQDPGLGLRLIYFSYDVKMKEKGDIPEGYSVSREKKERFSLILESASTNQTSMYLCASSPSGSGRGRDTQYFGPGTRLTVL.

The genes are TRBV7-2 and TRBJ2-3; 11 bases are a match to TRBD1. Germline assignment: CDR1 SGHTA and CDR2 FQGNSA. V lost 4 bases, J lost 8 bases, and 8 bases stayed unmatched. This CDR3 has 15 residues. Here the CDR3 reads CASSWDRGVSGTQYF. Written as DNA, the CDR3 is TGTGCCAGCAGCTGGGACAGGGGGGTTTCGGGTACGCAGTATTTT.

J is TRBJ1-1 and V is TRBV6-5, with TRBD1 matching over 7 bases. The length of the CDR3 is 10 residues. With 6 bases clipped from V and 8 bases from J, the junction kept 0 bases outside the gene matches. Germline V lookup: CDR1 MNHEY, CDR2 SVGAGI. CDR3 sequence (DNA): TGTGCCAGCAGGACAGGGGAAGCTTTCTTT. It specifies CASRTGEAFF.

This chain connects TRBV5-1 to TRBJ1-1; D not resolved. The length of the CDR3 is 11 residues. Between the trimmed V and J ends, which lost 6 bases and 7 bases, there was a span of 10 bases. The germline V gene has CDR1 SGHRS and CDR2 YFSETQ. The CDR3 loop is CASTGEYEAFF. The DNA for the CDR3 is TGCGCCAGCACTGGAGAGTATGAAGCTTTCTTT. The full variable domain, with the rest looked up from reference TRBV5-1 and TRBJ1-1, is KAGVTQTPRYLIKTRGQQVTLSCSPISGHRSVSWYQQTPGQGLQFLFEYFSETQRNKGNFPGRFSGRQFSNSRSEMNVSTLELGDSALYLCASTGEYEAFFGQGTRLTVV.